These 27 T cell receptor beta chains originate from one sample sequenced in a study of blood T cell repertoires in COVID-19. The data were produced by immunoSEQ multiplex PCR, yet TCRdb's version contains in-frame clones alone and is incomplete. The data show 210,000 or so clones, approximately 80% seen once. The sample taken for sequencing was peripheral blood. These receptors originate from a man over 45 who had recovered from COVID-19.

The chain recombines TRBV6-6 with TRBJ2-7, with D maybe TRBD1 (6 bases). The ends were cut back, 6 bases at V and 5 bases at J, with 14 bases in the middle. Germline lookup yields CDR1 MNHNY and CDR2 SVGAGI (reference sequence). This CDR3 is 13 amino acids long. CDR3 coding DNA: TGTGCCAGCAGCCCCAGGGGACCGGACGAGCAGTACTTC. Residues: CASSPRGPDEQYF.

This chain uses TRBV11-1 with TRBJ2-1; D might be TRBD1 (5 bases). This CDR3 is 15 amino acids long. Between the trimmed V and J ends, which lost 2 bases and 2 bases, there was a span of 10 bases. Germline V lookup: CDR1 SGHAT, CDR2 FQDESV (reference sequence). The CDR3 spells CASSLITQAYNEQFF. The CDR3 nucleotides are TGTGCCAGCAGCTTAATAACACAGGCCTACAATGAGCAGTTCTTC. Complete variable domain (other parts from reference TRBV11-1 and TRBJ2-1): EAEVAQSPRYKITEKSQAVAFWCDPISGHATLYWYRQILGQGPELLVQFQDESVVDDSQLPKDRFSAERLKGVDSTLKIQPAELGDSAMYLCASSLITQAYNEQFFGPGTRLTVL.

The V call is TRBV2, the J call TRBJ2-1; TRBD1 might be the D (5 bases). Germline assignment: CDR1 SNHLY and CDR2 FYNNEI. The V gene lost 1 base and the J gene lost 3 bases, with 10 bases spanning the gap. The CDR3 has 15 residues. The CDR3 sequence is CASSEEGQGYNEQFF. In DNA form, the CDR3 reads TGTGCCAGCAGTGAAGAGGGTCAGGGCTACAATGAGCAGTTCTTC.

The chain uses TRBV11-3 and TRBJ2-1, with 12 bases that match TRBD2. The CDR3 totals 15 residues. V lost 0 bases and J lost 9; bases outside the gene matches: 3. The germline gives CDR1 SGHNT, CDR2 YENEEA. The CDR3 loop reads CASSLDGLAGREQFF. As DNA, the CDR3 is TGTGCCAGCAGCTTAGACGGACTAGCGGGACGTGAGCAGTTCTTC.

V usage is TRBV5-6 and J usage is TRBJ2-3; D is perhaps TRBD1 (6 bases). The CDR3 is 17 residues long. Germline values: CDR1 SGHDT, CDR2 YYEEEE. Trimming pared 4 bases from V and 0 bases from J, leaving 18 bases between. As DNA, the CDR3 is TGTGCCAGCAGCAGGATGCTCAGGGGTTCTAGCACAGATACGCAGTATTTT. Protein: CASSRMLRGSSTDTQYF.

This clone was found once. The chain employs TRBV3-1 (or the pseudogene TRBV3-2) and TRBJ2-3; D ambiguous. Trimming took off 0 bases at V and 10 bases at J, with 11 bases between the two ends. There are 13 residues in the CDR3. Germline V lookup: CDR1 LGHDT, CDR2 YNNKEL (reference sequence). The CDR3 loop is CASSQDLGLPQYF. The CDR3 DNA reads as TGTGCCAGCAGCCAAGATTTGGGCTTACCGCAGTATTTT.

The chain has TRBV7-3 and TRBJ2-1, with 10 bases lining up with TRBD1. The CDR3 is made up of 14 amino acids. CDR1 is SGHTA and CDR2 is FQGTGA in the germline V gene. V shed 4 bases, J shed 8 bases, and the junction held 5 bases outside the gene matches. The CDR3 protein is CASSYRDRGDEQFF. The CDR3 region has the DNA TGTGCCAGCAGCTACCGGGACAGGGGTGATGAGCAGTTCTTC.

This clone came up once. This sequence joins TRBV19 and TRBJ2-7; possibly TRBD1 for D (6 bases). The CDR3 has 14 residues. Trimming stripped 3 bases from V and 2 bases from J, with 11 bases between. Germline values: CDR1 LNHDA, CDR2 SQIVND (reference sequence). CDR3 nucleotides: TGTGCCAGTAGTATCATGTGGGACACCTACGAGCAGTACTTC. As protein: CASSIMWDTYEQYF. The variable domain in full, completed from reference TRBV19 and TRBJ2-7, reads DGGITQSPKYLFRKEGQNVTLSCEQNLNHDAMYWYRQDPGQGLRLIYYSQIVNDFQKGDIAEGYSVSREKKESFPLTVTSAQKNPTAFYLCASSIMWDTYEQYFGPGTRLTVT.

The gene calls are TRBV4-1 and TRBJ2-7; TRBD2 agrees at 7 bases. Per germline, CDR1 MGHRA and CDR2 YSYEKL. The CDR3 is 14 amino acids. The V gene end was trimmed by 1 base and the J gene end by 4 bases; junction bases not matched to a gene: 4. This CDR3 is CASSQGASGYEQYF. The CDR3 DNA follows: TGCGCCAGCAGCCAAGGGGCTAGCGGATACGAGCAGTACTTC.

The chain links TRBV4-3 to TRBJ2-2; 7 nucleotides align to TRBD2. The CDR3 covers 16 residues. Germline trimming cut 0 bases from V and 5 bases from J; bases unmatched to any gene: 6. Germline V gene data show CDR1 as LGHNA and CDR2 as YSLEER. This chain's CDR3 is CASSQDAGRRTGELFF. CDR3 DNA: TGCGCCAGCAGCCAAGATGCCGGGAGGAGGACCGGGGAGCTGTTTTTT.

J is TRBJ1-3 and V is TRBV19; D is undetermined. The CDR3 consists of 15 residues. V was clipped by 2 bases and J by 0 bases, with 8 bases between them. Per the germline V gene, CDR1 is LNHDA and CDR2 is SQIVND (reference sequence). This chain's CDR3 is CASSISTDSGNTIYF. For the CDR3, the DNA is TGTGCCAGTAGTATATCGACTGACTCTGGAAACACCATATATTTT.

This clone showed up just once. V is TRBV9 and J is TRBJ2-7, with TRBD2 matching 8 bases. CDR3 length: 14 amino acids. Trimming took 2 bases from V and 5 from J; bases not matched to a gene: 6. CDR1 is SGDLS and CDR2 is YYNGEE in the germline V gene. Here the CDR3 reads CASSVQSGSNEQYF. CDR3 DNA sequence: TGTGCCAGCAGCGTTCAAAGCGGGAGTAACGAGCAGTACTTC.

The chain has TRBV2 and TRBJ2-5; TRBD1 might be the D (6 bases). CDR1 SNHLY and CDR2 FYNNEI come from the germline V gene. The CDR3 is made up of 14 amino acids. The V end lost 7 bases, the J end lost 1 base, and 13 bases lay between the germline ends. This CDR3 reads CASNREGGQETQYF. Written as DNA, the CDR3 is TGTGCCAGCAACCGGGAAGGGGGCCAAGAGACCCAGTACTTC.

This clone was recorded once. The gene calls are TRBV19 and TRBJ1-4, with D uncertain. The germline V gene has CDR1 LNHDA and CDR2 SQIVND (reference sequence). Trimming took off 8 bases at V and 3 bases at J, with 10 bases between the two ends. CDR3 length equals 13 residues. The CDR3 nucleotides are TGTGCCAGTGCTGGAGTCTCTAATGAAAAACTGTTTTTT. It codes for CASAGVSNEKLFF.

The CDR3 protein is CASSLLSTRYEQYF. In DNA, the CDR3 is TGTGCCAGCAGCTTATTATCTACGAGGTACGAGCAGTACTTC. The chain recombines TRBV11-2 with TRBJ2-7; D ambiguous. The germline V gene encodes CDR1 SGHAT and CDR2 FQNNGV. The CDR3 totals 14 residues. Trimming took 2 bases from V and 4 from J, leaving 12 bases between them.

V and J are TRBV9 and TRBJ2-1, with a possible D match to TRBD2 (5 bases). Trimming took 4 bases from V and 0 from J, leaving 11 bases between them. CDR1 and CDR2 (germline): SGDLS, YYNGEE. The CDR3 totals 15 residues. CDR3 coding DNA: TGTGCCAGCAGCCGCAGCGGAAGCTCCTACAATGAGCAGTTCTTC. Protein: CASSRSGSSYNEQFF.

The J gene is TRBJ1-2, the V gene TRBV7-2; TRBD1 matches 7 bases. CDR1 and CDR2 (germline): SGHTA, FQGNSA. V gave up 5 bases and J gave up 5 bases; unmatched junction bases: 17. This CDR3 region has 17 residues. The CDR3 is CASSPPGWDSTSYGYTF. The CDR3 bases are TGTGCCAGCAGCCCCCCTGGGTGGGACAGCACCAGTTATGGCTACACCTTC.

The J gene is TRBJ2-1, the V gene TRBV20-1; D is perhaps TRBD2 (6 bases). This CDR3 region has 13 residues. Germline lookup yields CDR1 DFQATT and CDR2 SNEGSKA (reference sequence). The V end lost 3 bases, the J end lost 4 bases, and 10 bases lay between the germline ends. This CDR3 is CSASWRDYNEQFF. CDR3 sequence (DNA): TGCAGTGCTAGTTGGCGGGATTACAATGAGCAGTTCTTC.

The gene calls are TRBV11-2 and TRBJ2-5; 7 nucleotides agree with TRBD2. The CDR3 length is 15 residues. With 5 bases clipped from V and 2 bases from J, the junction kept 8 bases outside the gene matches. Germline V gene sequence: CDR1 SGHAT, CDR2 FQNNGV. This CDR3 reads CASSPKTSLQETQYF. As DNA, the CDR3 is TGTGCCAGCAGCCCGAAGACTAGCTTACAAGAGACCCAGTACTTC.

This clone was counted between two and nine times. The chain couples TRBV29-1 to TRBJ2-2; 7 nucleotides agree with TRBD1. The V gene end was trimmed by 7 bases and the J gene end by 4 bases; junction bases not matched to a gene: 12. CDR3 length equals 15 residues. The germline V gene has CDR1 SQVTM and CDR2 ANQGSEA. The CDR3 loop reads CSAMNDRERTGELFF. In DNA form, the CDR3 reads TGCAGCGCCATGAACGACAGGGAGCGCACCGGGGAGCTGTTTTTT.

This chain connects TRBV9 to TRBJ2-1; 7 bases are a match to TRBD2. With V trimmed by 3 bases and J by 5 bases, 11 bases remained unmatched. CDR1 SGDLS and CDR2 YYNGEE come from the germline V gene. The CDR3 consists of 16 residues. In DNA form, the CDR3 reads TGTGCCAGCAGCGCCCCGCGGGAGCCAATAAACAATGAGCAGTTCTTC. Residues: CASSAPREPINNEQFF.

This clone was counted a few times. This sequence joins TRBV15 and TRBJ2-5; 11 nucleotides agree with TRBD2. The germline gives CDR1 LNHNV, CDR2 YYDKDF (reference sequence). The V gene end was trimmed by 1 base and the J gene end by 5 bases; junction bases not matched to a gene: 3. The CDR3 runs to 15 residues. The CDR3 coding sequence is TGTGCCACCAGCAGAGTAGTAGCGGGAGGGGAGACCCAGTACTTC. This codes for CATSRVVAGGETQYF.

The chain uses TRBV19 and TRBJ2-7; tentatively, D is TRBD2 (6 bases). Germline V gene lookup returns CDR1 LNHDA and CDR2 SQIVND (reference sequence). The CDR3 has 16 amino acids. V lost 0 bases and J lost 5, with 17 bases in between. CDR3 protein: CASSIDLPGGGHEQYF. The CDR3 region has the DNA TGTGCCAGTAGTATAGATCTGCCCGGGGGAGGCCACGAGCAGTACTTC.

This CDR3 is CASRPSVGADTQYF. CDR3 nucleotides: TGTGCCAGCAGGCCCAGCGTTGGAGCAGATACGCAGTATTTT. The gene calls are TRBV6-5 and TRBJ2-3; no reliable D call. This CDR3 has 14 residues. CDR1 is MNHEY and CDR2 is SVGAGI in the germline V gene. V lost 6 bases, J lost 4 bases, and 14 bases lay in between.

The rearrangement joins TRBV5-1 to TRBJ2-1; possible D gene TRBD2, 7 bases. The CDR3 has 16 residues. Per germline, CDR1 SGHRS and CDR2 YFSETQ. V was trimmed by 6 bases and J by 3 bases, leaving 19 bases between them. CDR3 coding DNA: TGCGCCAGCAACTATGACGGGGGGCTGGGCTACAATGAGCAGTTCTTC. Its protein product is CASNYDGGLGYNEQFF.

The chain uses TRBV6-6 and TRBJ1-4, with a tentative D call TRBD1 (5 bases). The CDR3 runs to 13 residues. The germline gives CDR1 MNHNY, CDR2 SVGAGI (reference sequence). V was shortened by 6 bases and J by 8 bases, with 13 bases between the two germline ends. This CDR3 is CASSPGTGEKLFF. CDR3 sequence (DNA): TGTGCCAGCAGCCCTGGGACTGGGGAAAAACTGTTTTTT.

The J gene is TRBJ2-7, the V gene TRBV18; TRBD1 agrees at 9 bases. Germline values: CDR1 KGHSH, CDR2 LQKENI. CDR3 size: 14 residues. The ends lost 2 bases at V and 2 bases at J; junction bases unmatched: 1. In DNA, the CDR3 is TGTGCCAGCTCACCAGGGACAGGGACCTACGAGCAGTACTTC. Protein: CASSPGTGTYEQYF.